The next 21 T cell receptor beta chains were all read from a single sample in a study of cytomegalovirus exposure and HLA in healthy donors. Use of 60 Vbeta and 13 Jbeta primers characterized the PCR. Measured with immunoSEQ multiplex PCR; TCRdb has only the in-frame clones, and not every one. The sample carries over 70,000 clones, around 77% recorded once. Material: PBMCs. The source of these receptors is a man aged 25-45 years in good health and CMV-seronegative.

The chain employs TRBV6-6 and TRBJ2-3, with 7 bases fitting TRBD1. V dropped 6 bases and J dropped 1; count of bases not matched to a gene: 4. Germline CDR1 reads MNHNY; CDR2 reads SVGAGI (reference sequence). There are 14 residues in the CDR3. In DNA form, the CDR3 reads TGTGCCAGCAGACCAACAGGGGGCACAGATACGCAGTATTTT. It yields the protein CASRPTGGTDTQYF.

The rearrangement uses TRBV7-2 and TRBJ2-2; possibly TRBD1 for D (6 bases). This CDR3 contains 14 residues. Looked up from germline, CDR1 is SGHTA and CDR2 is FQGNSA. Trimming took 7 bases from V and 5 from J, leaving 14 bases between them. As DNA, the CDR3 is TGTGCCAGCAACTCCCGCAGGGGTACCGGGGAGCTGTTTTTT. It codes for CASNSRRGTGELFF.

J is TRBJ1-1 and V is TRBV6-1; 8 bases fit TRBD1. This CDR3 contains 16 residues. The germline V gene encodes CDR1 MNHNS and CDR2 SASEGT. Losses at the gene ends were 2 bases for V and 4 bases for J; bases not matched to a gene: 9. CDR3 sequence (DNA): TGTGCCAGCAGTGAATTAGCAGGGGGCATGGGCACTGAAGCTTTCTTT. This codes for CASSELAGGMGTEAFF.

The V gene is TRBV9, the J gene TRBJ2-7; TRBD1 matches 7 bases. This CDR3 spans 17 amino acids. The V and J ends lost 4 bases and 0 bases, in that order; junction bases with no gene match: 13. The germline gives CDR1 SGDLS, CDR2 YYNGEE. The CDR3 is CASSPLAGTVSSYEQYF. The CDR3, as DNA: TGTGCCAGCAGCCCCCTCGCCGGGACAGTTAGCTCCTACGAGCAGTACTTC.

V gene TRBV19 combines with J gene TRBJ2-6; the D gene is possibly TRBD1 (5 bases). The germline V gene has CDR1 LNHDA and CDR2 SQIVND (reference sequence). V lost 3 bases, J lost 1 base, and 7 bases lay in between. CDR3 length equals 15 residues. CDR3 DNA sequence: TGTGCCAGTAGTATGACAGTATCTGGGGCCAACGTCCTGACTTTC. Its translation is CASSMTVSGANVLTF.

This clone came up a few times. The V call is TRBV7-9, the J call TRBJ2-3; 14 bases agree with TRBD2. This CDR3 is 16 amino acids long. V shed 5 bases, J shed 5 bases, and the junction held 6 bases outside the gene matches. Per germline, CDR1 SEHNR and CDR2 FQNEAQ (reference sequence). CDR3 DNA: TGTGCCAGCAGCCCCGGGACTAGCGGGAGTATAGATACGCAGTATTTT. It specifies CASSPGTSGSIDTQYF.

The chain carries TRBV28 and TRBJ1-5, with 7 bases aligning to TRBD1. Germline CDR1 MDHEN, CDR2 SYDVKM. The V segment lost 1 base and the J segment 2 bases; nucleotides outside the gene matches: 2. There are 15 residues in the CDR3. CDR3 in amino acids: CASSLSTGGNQPQHF. DNA of the CDR3: TGTGCCAGCAGTTTATCTACAGGGGGCAATCAGCCCCAGCATTTT.

This chain links TRBV7-8 with TRBJ2-7; perhaps TRBD2 as D (5 bases). V was shortened by 1 base and J by 2 bases, with 24 bases between the two germline ends. The CDR3 spans 19 residues. The V gene's germline CDR1 is SGHVS and CDR2 FQNEAQ. CDR3 nucleotide sequence: TGTGCCAGCAGCTTAGGGAGGCTGGACTGGTATGCGAATGCCTACGAGCAGTACTTC. Protein product: CASSLGRLDWYANAYEQYF.

The rearrangement uses TRBV7-9 and TRBJ2-1, with 14 bases that match TRBD2. The trim removed 4 bases at V and 0 bases at J, leaving 8 bases unmatched. This CDR3 spans 19 amino acids. Germline V gene sequence: CDR1 SEHNR, CDR2 FQNEAQ (reference sequence). The DNA of the CDR3 is TGTGCCAGCAGCTCGACGACTAGCGGGAGGGTGAGCTCCTACAATGAGCAGTTCTTC. Encoded protein: CASSSTTSGRVSSYNEQFF.

J is TRBJ1-1 and V is TRBV30, with a weak D call TRBD1 (6 bases). V lost 8 bases, J lost 1 base, and 8 bases lay in between. The CDR3 covers 11 residues. Germline values: CDR1 GTSNPN, CDR2 SVGIG (reference sequence). The CDR3 DNA sequence: TGTGCCACAGGGAGGAACACTGAAGCTTTCTTT. This encodes CATGRNTEAFF. The variable domain in full, with the rest retrieved from reference TRBV30 and TRBJ1-1, is SQTIHQWPATLVQPVGSPLSLECTVEGTSNPNLYWYRQAAGRGLQLLFYSVGIGQISSEVPQNLSASRPQDRQFILSSKKLLLSDSGFYLCATGRNTEAFFGQGTRLTVV.

The rearrangement uses TRBV7-6 and TRBJ2-3, with D maybe TRBD2 (5 bases). Germline CDR1 SGHVS, CDR2 FNYEAQ. The CDR3 covers 15 residues. Trimming removed 5 bases at V and 2 bases at J, with 14 bases between. CDR3 sequence (DNA): TGTGCCAGCAGCCCCACAAGCGGATACACAGATACGCAGTATTTT. Amino acids: CASSPTSGYTDTQYF.

The V gene is TRBV28, the J gene TRBJ1-1; D possibly corresponds to TRBD1 (5 bases). V lost 3 bases and J lost 4, with 12 bases in between. Per the germline V gene, CDR1 is MDHEN and CDR2 is SYDVKM. The CDR3 is made up of 14 amino acids. CDR3 coding DNA: TGTGCCAGCAGTTTTTCTGGGGGAGGCACTGAAGCTTTCTTT. Its protein product is CASSFSGGGTEAFF.

Points on this clone: Other nucleotide sequences from this sample produce the same CDR3. The rearrangement uses TRBV2 and TRBJ2-7; D is uncertain. The V end was cut by 2 bases, the J end by 4 bases, with 3 bases between. CDR1 SNHLY and CDR2 FYNNEI come from the germline V gene. The CDR3 extends over 11 amino acids. CDR3 sequence reads: CASSELYEQYF. The CDR3, as DNA: TGTGCCAGCAGTGAATTATACGAGCAGTACTTC.

The chain has TRBV4-2 and TRBJ1-2; D not certain. The CDR3 contains 14 residues. Germline CDR1 is LGHNA and CDR2 is YNFKEQ. V was clipped by 2 bases and J by 2 bases, with 9 bases between them. This chain's CDR3 is CASSQPHTNYGYTF. DNA for the CDR3: TGTGCCAGCAGCCAACCCCACACCAACTATGGCTACACCTTC.

The V and J genes are TRBV2 and TRBJ2-5; maybe TRBD1 (5 bases). This CDR3 has 12 residues. Germline V CDR1 and CDR2: SNHLY, FYNNEI. Trimming shortened V by 6 bases and J by 1 base, and 6 bases separated the two germline ends. The CDR3 here is CASSQGQETQYF. The DNA for the CDR3 is TGTGCCAGCAGCCAGGGCCAAGAGACCCAGTACTTC.

V is TRBV6-1 and J is TRBJ2-2, with no clear D. V lost 10 bases and J lost 3, with 3 bases in between. The germline V gene has CDR1 MNHNS and CDR2 SASEGT. This CDR3 region has 10 residues. The CDR3 DNA sequence: TGTGCCACCGACACCGGGGAGCTGTTTTTT. Protein sequence: CATDTGELFF.

V usage is TRBV28 and J usage is TRBJ1-2; 9 nucleotides line up with TRBD1. This CDR3 comprises 15 residues. J was trimmed by 2 bases and V by 8 bases; bases with no gene match: 9. Per the germline V gene, CDR1 is MDHEN and CDR2 is SYDVKM. CDR3 in amino acids: CASCRSGTGNYGYTF. CDR3 bases: TGTGCCAGCTGTCGGTCAGGGACAGGGAACTATGGCTACACCTTC.

The sample holds a few counts of this clone. The V gene is TRBV28, the J gene TRBJ1-2; unclear D gene. Trimming shortened V by 4 bases and J by 4 bases, and 13 bases separated the two germline ends. Germline CDR1 reads MDHEN; CDR2 reads SYDVKM. The CDR3 is 14 residues long. The CDR3 bases are TGTGCCAGCAGTTGGCCGGGTTCGGGCTATGGCTACACCTTC. Protein product: CASSWPGSGYGYTF.

This clone was observed a handful of times. The genes are TRBV10-3 and TRBJ1-1; 9 nucleotides match TRBD1. Trimming removed 3 bases from V and 5 bases from J; junction bases left unmatched: 7. The CDR3 has 15 residues. In germline, CDR1 is ENHRY, CDR2 SYGVKD. The CDR3, as DNA: TGTGCCATCAGTGATATGACAGGGGGAGGTACTGAAGCTTTCTTT. It encodes CAISDMTGGGTEAFF.

V is TRBV7-6 and J is TRBJ2-7, with 10 positions matching TRBD2. Germline V lookup: CDR1 SGHVS, CDR2 FNYEAQ. This CDR3 comprises 16 residues. V lost 1 base to trimming and J lost 3 bases; unmatched junction nucleotides: 6. The CDR3 sequence: CASSLGLLAGVYEQYF. The DNA of the CDR3 is TGTGCCAGCAGCTTAGGGCTGCTAGCGGGGGTCTACGAGCAGTACTTC.

CDR3 residues: CASSFSRTRGTEAFF. For the CDR3, the DNA is TGTGCCAGCAGCTTTAGTAGGACTAGGGGCACTGAAGCTTTCTTT. The chain links TRBV7-8 to TRBJ1-1; a possible D gene is TRBD1 (5 bases). Trimming removed 3 bases at V and 4 bases at J, with 15 bases between. CDR3 length: 15 amino acids. Germline assignment: CDR1 SGHVS and CDR2 FQNEAQ. Full variable domain (outside the CDR3, taken from reference TRBV7-8 and TRBJ1-1): GAGVSQSPRYKVAKRGQDVALRCDPISGHVSLFWYQQALGQGPEFLTYFQNEAQLDKSGLPSDRFFAERPEGSVSTLKIQRTQQEDSAVYLCASSFSRTRGTEAFFGQGTRLTVV.